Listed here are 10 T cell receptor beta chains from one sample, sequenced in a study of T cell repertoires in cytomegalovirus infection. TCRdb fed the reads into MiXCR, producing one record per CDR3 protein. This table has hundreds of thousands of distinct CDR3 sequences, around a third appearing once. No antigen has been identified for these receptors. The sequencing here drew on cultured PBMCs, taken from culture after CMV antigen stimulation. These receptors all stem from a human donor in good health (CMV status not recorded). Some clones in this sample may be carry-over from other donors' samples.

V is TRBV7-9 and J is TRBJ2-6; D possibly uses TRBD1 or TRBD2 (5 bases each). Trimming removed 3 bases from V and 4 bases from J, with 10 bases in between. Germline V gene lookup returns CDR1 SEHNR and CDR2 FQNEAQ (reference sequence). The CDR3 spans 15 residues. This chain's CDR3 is CASSLGTAGANVLTF. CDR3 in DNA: TGTGCCAGCAGCTTGGGGACGGCCGGGGCCAACGTCCTGACTTTC.

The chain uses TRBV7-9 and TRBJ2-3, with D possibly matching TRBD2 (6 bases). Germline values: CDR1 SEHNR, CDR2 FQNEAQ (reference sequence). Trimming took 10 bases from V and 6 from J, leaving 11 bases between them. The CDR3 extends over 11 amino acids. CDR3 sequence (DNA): TGTGCCACCCCCCGGGGGGATACGCAGTATTTT. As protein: CATPRGDTQYF. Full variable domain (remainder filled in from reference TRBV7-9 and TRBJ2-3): DTGVSQNPRHKITKRGQNVTFRCDPISEHNRLYWYRQTLGQGPEFLTYFQNEAQLEKSRLLSDRFSAERPKGSFSTLEIQRTEQGDSAMYLCATPRGDTQYFGPGTRLTVL.

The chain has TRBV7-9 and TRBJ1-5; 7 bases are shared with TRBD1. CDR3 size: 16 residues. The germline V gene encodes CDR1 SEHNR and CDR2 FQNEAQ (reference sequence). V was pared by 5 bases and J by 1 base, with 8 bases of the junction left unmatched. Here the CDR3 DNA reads TGTGCCAGCAGCGACCTGACAGGGCCGAGCAATCAGCCCCAGCATTTT. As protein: CASSDLTGPSNQPQHF.

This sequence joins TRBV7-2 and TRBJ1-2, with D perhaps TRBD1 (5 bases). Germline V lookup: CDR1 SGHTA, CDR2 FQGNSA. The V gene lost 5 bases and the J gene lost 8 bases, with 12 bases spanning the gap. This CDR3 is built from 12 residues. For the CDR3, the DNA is TGTGCCAGCAGCAGACTCAAGGGGGGCTACACCTTC. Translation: CASSRLKGGYTF.

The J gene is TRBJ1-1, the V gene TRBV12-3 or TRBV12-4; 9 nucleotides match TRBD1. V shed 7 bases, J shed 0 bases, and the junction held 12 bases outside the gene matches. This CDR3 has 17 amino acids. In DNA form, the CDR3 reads TGTGCCAGCACCACCGGGACAGGGTTCGGGATGAACACTGAAGCTTTCTTT. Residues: CASTTGTGFGMNTEAFF.

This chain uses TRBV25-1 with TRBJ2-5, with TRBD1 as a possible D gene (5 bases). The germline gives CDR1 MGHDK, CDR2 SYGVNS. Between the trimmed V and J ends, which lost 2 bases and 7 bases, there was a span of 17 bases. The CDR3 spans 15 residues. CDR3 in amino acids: CASSEGAWGSRTQYF. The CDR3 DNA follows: TGTGCCAGCAGTGAAGGCGCGTGGGGCAGTCGGACCCAGTACTTC.

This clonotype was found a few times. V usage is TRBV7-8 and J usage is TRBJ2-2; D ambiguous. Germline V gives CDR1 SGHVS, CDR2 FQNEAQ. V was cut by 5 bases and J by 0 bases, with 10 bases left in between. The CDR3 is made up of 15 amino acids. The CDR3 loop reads CASSLLVTNTGELFF. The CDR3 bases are TGTGCCAGCAGCCTCCTCGTTACGAACACCGGGGAGCTGTTTTTT. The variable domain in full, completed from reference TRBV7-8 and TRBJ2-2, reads GAGVSQSPRYKVAKRGQDVALRCDPISGHVSLFWYQQALGQGPEFLTYFQNEAQLDKSGLPSDRFFAERPEGSVSTLKIQRTQQEDSAVYLCASSLLVTNTGELFFGEGSRLTVL.

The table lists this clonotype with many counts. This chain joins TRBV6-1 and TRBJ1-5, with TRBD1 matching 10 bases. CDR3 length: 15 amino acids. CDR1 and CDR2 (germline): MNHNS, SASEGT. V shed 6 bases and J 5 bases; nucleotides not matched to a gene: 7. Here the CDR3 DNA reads TGTGCCAGCAGCTGGACAGGGGGTTATGATCAGCCCCAGCATTTT. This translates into CASSWTGGYDQPQHF.

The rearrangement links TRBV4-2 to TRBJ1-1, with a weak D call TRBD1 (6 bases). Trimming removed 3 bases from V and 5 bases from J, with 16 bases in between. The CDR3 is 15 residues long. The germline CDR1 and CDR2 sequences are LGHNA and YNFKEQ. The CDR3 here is CASSQDLRGQTEAFF. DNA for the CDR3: TGTGCCAGCAGCCAGGACTTGCGGGGGCAGACTGAAGCTTTCTTT.

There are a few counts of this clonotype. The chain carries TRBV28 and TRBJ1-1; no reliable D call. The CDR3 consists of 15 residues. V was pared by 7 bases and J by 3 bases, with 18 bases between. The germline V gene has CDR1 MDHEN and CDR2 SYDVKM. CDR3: CASIPGEGGDTEAFF. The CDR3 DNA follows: TGTGCCAGCATCCCTGGGGAGGGTGGGGACACTGAAGCTTTCTTT.